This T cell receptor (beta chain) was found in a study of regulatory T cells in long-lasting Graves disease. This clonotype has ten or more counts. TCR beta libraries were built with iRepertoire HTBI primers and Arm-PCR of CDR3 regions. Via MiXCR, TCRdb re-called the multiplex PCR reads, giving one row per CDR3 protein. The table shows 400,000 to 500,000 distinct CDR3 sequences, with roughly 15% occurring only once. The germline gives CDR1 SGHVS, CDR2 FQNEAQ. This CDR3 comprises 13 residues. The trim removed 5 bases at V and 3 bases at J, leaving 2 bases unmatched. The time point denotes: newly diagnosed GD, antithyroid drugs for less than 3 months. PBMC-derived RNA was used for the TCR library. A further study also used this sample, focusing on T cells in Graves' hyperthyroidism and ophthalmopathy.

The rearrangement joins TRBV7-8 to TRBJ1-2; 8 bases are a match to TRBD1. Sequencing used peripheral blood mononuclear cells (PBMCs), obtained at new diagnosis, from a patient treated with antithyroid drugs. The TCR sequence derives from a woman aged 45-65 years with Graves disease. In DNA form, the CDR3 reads TGTGCCAGCAGCAAACAGGGGGACTATGGCTACACCTTC. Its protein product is CASSKQGDYGYTF.